A selection of T cell receptor beta chains follows, all from one sample in a study of blood T cell repertoires in COVID-19. Using immunoSEQ multiplex PCR, the repertoire was profiled, and TCRdb retains in-frame clones only, with some absent. The repertoire holds some 310,000 clones, with roughly 90% as singletons. Sequencing was carried out using peripheral blood. The receptors shown here come from a woman in her 30s with COVID-19, enrolled during active disease. CDR3s include the opening cysteine and the closing phenylalanine or tryptophan. The D gene is left open where the match is weak. Only some rows state a clone size, as once, few, many or a class for expanded clones.

V gene	J gene	D gene	clone size	CDR3 DNA	CDR3 protein
TRBV3-1/TRBV3-2	TRBJ2-7	.	.	TGTGCCAGCAGCCGAGACATTACAGGGGAGCAGTACTTC	CASSRDITGEQYF
TRBV30	TRBJ1-2	TRBD1	.	TGTGCCTGGAGTCCAGGGGGCGGCTACACCTTC	CAWSPGGGYTF
TRBV19	TRBJ1-1	.	.	TGTGCCAGTAGGGAACTACAGGGAGAGGATACTGAAGCTTTCTTT	CASRELQGEDTEAFF
TRBV6-1	TRBJ1-4	.	.	TGTGCCAGCAGTGAAGCGACTGACAACAGGGATCGGGTTTTT	CASSEATDNRDRVF
TRBV5-1	TRBJ2-7	.	once	TGCGCCAGCAGCTTCTATGAGGGGGGGATCTATTACGAGCAGTACTTC	CASSFYEGGIYYEQYF
TRBV6-4	TRBJ2-1	TRBD2	.	TGTGCCAGCAGTGGCTGGGCGGGAGGGCCTATAAGTGAGCAGTTCTTC	CASSGWAGGPISEQFF
TRBV18	TRBJ1-6	TRBD1	once	TGTGCCAGCTCACCACCGAATCAGGGGGCAGGTTCACCCCTCCACTTT	CASSPPNQGAGSPLHF
TRBV10-1	TRBJ2-1	TRBD2	.	TGCGCCAGCAGTTATGCTAGCGGTTTCAATGAGCAGTTCTTC	CASSYASGFNEQFF
TRBV7-3	TRBJ2-1	.	.	TGTGCCAGCAGCTTAAGACAGGATTACAATGAGCAGTTCTTC	CASSLRQDYNEQFF
TRBV5-4	TRBJ2-5	.	.	TGTGCCAGCAGTTCCGGGGGTTCGGAAGAGACCCAGTACTTC	CASSSGGSEETQYF
TRBV2	TRBJ1-2	.	.	TGTGCCAGCACGTGGACGGCGGGCTATGGCTACACCTTC	CASTWTAGYGYTF
TRBV5-1	TRBJ1-2	TRBD1	once	TGCGCCAGCAGCTTGGGTACAGGGGGGAACTATGGCTACACCTTC	CASSLGTGGNYGYTF
TRBV7-6	TRBJ2-7	.	.	TGTGCCAGCAGCCCCAGCCGGGATACCTACGAGCAGTACTTC	CASSPSRDTYEQYF
TRBV19	TRBJ2-7	.	.	TGTGCCAGTAGTGCCGGACACAACTACGAGCAGTACTTC	CASSAGHNYEQYF
TRBV6-5	TRBJ1-5	TRBD1	.	TGTGCCAGCAGCACAGACAGGGATCAGCCCCAGCATTTT	CASSTDRDQPQHF
TRBV5-4	TRBJ2-3	.	.	TGTGCCAGCGGGACTGGCACAGATACGCAGTATTTT	CASGTGTDTQYF
TRBV6-5	TRBJ1-5	TRBD1	.	TGTGCCAGCAGTTCAGGGACAGAGGACAATCAGCCCCAGCATTTT	CASSSGTEDNQPQHF
TRBV11-3	TRBJ2-2	.	.	TGTGCCAGCAGCTTAGCTCCCGCCGGGGAGCTGTTTTTT	CASSLAPAGELFF
TRBV19	TRBJ2-1	.	.	TGTGCCAGTAGTATAGGTCAGCGGGCCGGGGGCAATGAGCAGTTCTTC	CASSIGQRAGGNEQFF
TRBV12-3/TRBV12-4	TRBJ1-4	TRBD1	.	TGTGCCAGCAGTCTACAGGGGGGTGAAAAACTGTTTTTT	CASSLQGGEKLFF
TRBV15	TRBJ1-2	.	.	TGTGCCACCAGCAGAGATCGGGGGGTGGAGGGGTCCTATGGCTACACCTTC	CATSRDRGVEGSYGYTF
TRBV28	TRBJ1-1	.	.	TGTGCCAGCAGTTTAGTCAGGGGCACTGAAGCTTTCTTT	CASSLVRGTEAFF
TRBV7-9	TRBJ2-2	TRBD2	.	TGTGCCAGCAGCTTTAGCGGGAGTGGGGAGCTGTTTTTT	CASSFSGSGELFF
TRBV18	TRBJ2-2	.	.	TGTGCCAGCTCACCACCATCACAGGGGAACACCGGGGAGCTGTTTTTT	CASSPPSQGNTGELFF
TRBV10-3	TRBJ2-5	.	.	TGTGCCACCGGCCTGGAGGCCCAGTACTTC	CATGLEAQYF
TRBV30	TRBJ1-1	.	.	TGTGCCTGGACATTAACCGACAGTGCCTACACTGAAGCTTTCTTT	CAWTLTDSAYTEAFF
TRBV7-2	TRBJ2-3	TRBD2	.	TGTGCCAGCAGCCCGCGGGGGGGCGGAACAGATACGCAGTATTTT	CASSPRGGGTDTQYF
TRBV3-1/TRBV3-2	TRBJ2-7	.	.	TGTGCCAGCAGCCATGGAGCCTACGAGCAGTACTTC	CASSHGAYEQYF
TRBV7-8	TRBJ1-2	TRBD1	.	TGTGCCAGCAGCCAACGGGACAGCCACTATGGCTACACCTTC	CASSQRDSHYGYTF
TRBV19	TRBJ1-6	.	.	TGTGCCAGCAGCCGACAGGCGAGGAATTCACCCCTCCACTTT	CASSRQARNSPLHF
TRBV6-5	TRBJ1-6	TRBD1	.	TGTGCCAGCAGTATCACAGGGGAAAGTTATTCACCCCTCCACTTT	CASSITGESYSPLHF
TRBV7-9	TRBJ2-1	TRBD1	.	TGTGCCAGCAGCAAAAACCGGGACAGTCACAATGAGCAGTTCTTC	CASSKNRDSHNEQFF
TRBV6-5	TRBJ2-1	TRBD2	once	TGTGCCAGCAGTTACTCAGCGGGAACCAACAATGAGCAGTTCTTC	CASSYSAGTNNEQFF
TRBV10-3	TRBJ2-3	TRBD1	.	TGTGCCATCAGTGAGTCGGACAGGGGTACAGATACGCAGTATTTT	CAISESDRGTDTQYF
TRBV20-1	TRBJ2-3	TRBD1	.	TGCAGTGCTAGTCCCGGGACAGAGAGCACAGATACGCAGTATTTT	CSASPGTESTDTQYF
TRBV12-5	TRBJ1-2	.	.	TGTGCTAGTGGTTTGGTCGAGAACTATGGCTACACCTTC	CASGLVENYGYTF
TRBV5-6	TRBJ2-3	TRBD1	.	TGTGCCAGCAGCCATACTCAGGACAGGGCGGGGGATACGCAGTATTTT	CASSHTQDRAGDTQYF
TRBV13	TRBJ1-1	.	.	TGTGCCACCTTCCGACAGGCAGGAGTCACTGAAGCTTTCTTT	CATFRQAGVTEAFF
TRBV5-1	TRBJ2-3	.	.	TGCGCCAGCAGAAGGGGGTCAGATACGCAGTATTTT	CASRRGSDTQYF
TRBV10-1	TRBJ1-1	.	.	TGCGCCAGCAGTGAGTCGGGCAGTACGAACACTGAAGCTTTCTTT	CASSESGSTNTEAFF